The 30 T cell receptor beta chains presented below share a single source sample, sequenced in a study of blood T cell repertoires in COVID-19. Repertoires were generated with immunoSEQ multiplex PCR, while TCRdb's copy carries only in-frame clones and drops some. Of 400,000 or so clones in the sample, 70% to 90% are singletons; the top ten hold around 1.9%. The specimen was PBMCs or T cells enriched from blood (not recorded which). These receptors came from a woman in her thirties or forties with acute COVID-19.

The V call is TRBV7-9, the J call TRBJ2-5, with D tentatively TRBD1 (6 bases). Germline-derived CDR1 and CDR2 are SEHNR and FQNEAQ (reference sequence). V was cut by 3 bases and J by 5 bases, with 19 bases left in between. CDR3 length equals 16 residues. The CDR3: CASSFVGAWLGETQYF. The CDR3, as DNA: TGTGCCAGCAGCTTTGTGGGGGCCTGGCTGGGGGAGACCCAGTACTTC.

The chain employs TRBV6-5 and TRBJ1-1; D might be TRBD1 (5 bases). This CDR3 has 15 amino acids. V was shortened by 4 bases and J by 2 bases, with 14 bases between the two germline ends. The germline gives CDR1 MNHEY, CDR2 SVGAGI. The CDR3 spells CASSWGDRDNTEAFF. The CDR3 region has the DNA TGTGCCAGCAGTTGGGGGGACCGGGACAACACTGAAGCTTTCTTT.

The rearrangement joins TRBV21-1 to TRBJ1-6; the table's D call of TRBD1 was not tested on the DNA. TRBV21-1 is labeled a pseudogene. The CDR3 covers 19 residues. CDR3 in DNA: TGTGCCAGCAGCAAATGGGCAGGGTGGATGAGCTCCTATAATTCACCCCTCCACTTT. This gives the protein CASSKWAGWMSSYNSPLHF.

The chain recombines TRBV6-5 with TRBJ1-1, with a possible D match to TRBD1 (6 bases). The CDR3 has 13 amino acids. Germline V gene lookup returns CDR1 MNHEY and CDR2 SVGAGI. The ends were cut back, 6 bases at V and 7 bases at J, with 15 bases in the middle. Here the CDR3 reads CASRPGTRNEAFF. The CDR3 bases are TGTGCCAGCAGACCCGGGACACGGAATGAAGCTTTCTTT.

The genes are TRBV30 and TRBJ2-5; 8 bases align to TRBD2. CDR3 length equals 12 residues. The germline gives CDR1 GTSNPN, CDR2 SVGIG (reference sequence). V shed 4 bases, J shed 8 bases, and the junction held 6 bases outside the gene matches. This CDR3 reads CAWTGGTVTQYF. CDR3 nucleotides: TGTGCCTGGACGGGGGGGACGGTTACCCAGTACTTC. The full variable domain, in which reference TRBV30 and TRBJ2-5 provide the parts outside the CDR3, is SQTIHQWPATLVQPVGSPLSLECTVEGTSNPNLYWYRQAAGRGLQLLFYSVGIGQISSEVPQNLSASRPQDRQFILSSKKLLLSDSGFYLCAWTGGTVTQYFGPGTRLLVL.

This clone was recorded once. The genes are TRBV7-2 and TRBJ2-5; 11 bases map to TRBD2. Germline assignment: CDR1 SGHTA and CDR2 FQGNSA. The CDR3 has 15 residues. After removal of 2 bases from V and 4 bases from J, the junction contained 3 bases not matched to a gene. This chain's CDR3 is CASSLLGLAGETQYF. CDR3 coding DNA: TGTGCCAGCAGCTTACTAGGACTAGCGGGAGAGACCCAGTACTTC.

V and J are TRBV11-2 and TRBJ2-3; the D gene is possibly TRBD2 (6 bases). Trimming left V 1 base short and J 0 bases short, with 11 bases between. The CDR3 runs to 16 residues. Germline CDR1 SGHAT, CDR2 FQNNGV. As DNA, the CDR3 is TGTGCCAGCAGCTTAGTAACCGGGGGAAGCACAGATACGCAGTATTTT. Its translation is CASSLVTGGSTDTQYF.

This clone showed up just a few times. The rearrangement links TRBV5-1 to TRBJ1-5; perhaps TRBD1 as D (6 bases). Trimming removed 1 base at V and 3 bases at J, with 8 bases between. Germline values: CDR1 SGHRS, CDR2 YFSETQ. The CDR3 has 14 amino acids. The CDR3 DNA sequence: TGCGCCAGCAGCTTGACAGGGTTCAATCAGCCCCAGCATTTT. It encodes CASSLTGFNQPQHF.

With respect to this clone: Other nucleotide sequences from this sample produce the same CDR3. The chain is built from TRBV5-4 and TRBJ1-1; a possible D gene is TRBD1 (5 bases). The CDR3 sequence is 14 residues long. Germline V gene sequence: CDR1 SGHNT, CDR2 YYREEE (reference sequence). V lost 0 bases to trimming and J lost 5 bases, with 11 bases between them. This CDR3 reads CASSLGGLGTEAFF. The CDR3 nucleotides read TGTGCCAGCAGCTTGGGGGGCCTAGGTACTGAAGCTTTCTTT. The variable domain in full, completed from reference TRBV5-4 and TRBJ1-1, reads ETGVTQSPTHLIKTRGQQVTLRCSSQSGHNTVSWYQQALGQGPQFIFQYYREEENGRGNFPPRFSGLQFPNYSSELNVNALELDDSALYLCASSLGGLGTEAFFGQGTRLTVV.

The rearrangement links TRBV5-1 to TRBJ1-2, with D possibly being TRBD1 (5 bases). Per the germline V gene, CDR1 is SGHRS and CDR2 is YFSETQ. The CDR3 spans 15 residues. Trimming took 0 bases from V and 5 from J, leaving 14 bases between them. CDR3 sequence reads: CASSLVGSKGYGYTF. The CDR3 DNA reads TGCGCCAGCAGCTTGGTTGGATCCAAGGGGTATGGCTACACCTTC.

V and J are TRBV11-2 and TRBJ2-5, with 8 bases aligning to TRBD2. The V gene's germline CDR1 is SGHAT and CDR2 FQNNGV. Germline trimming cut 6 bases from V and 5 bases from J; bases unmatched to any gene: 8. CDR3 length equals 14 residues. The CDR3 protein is CASRPGGATETQYF. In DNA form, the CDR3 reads TGTGCCAGCAGACCCGGGGGGGCCACGGAGACCCAGTACTTC.

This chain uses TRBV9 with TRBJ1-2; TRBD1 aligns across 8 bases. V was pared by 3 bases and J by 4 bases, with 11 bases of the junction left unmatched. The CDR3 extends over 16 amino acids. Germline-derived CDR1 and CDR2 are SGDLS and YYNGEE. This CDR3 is CASSEGQGGPGYGYTF. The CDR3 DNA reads TGTGCCAGCAGCGAAGGACAGGGCGGCCCTGGCTATGGCTACACCTTC.

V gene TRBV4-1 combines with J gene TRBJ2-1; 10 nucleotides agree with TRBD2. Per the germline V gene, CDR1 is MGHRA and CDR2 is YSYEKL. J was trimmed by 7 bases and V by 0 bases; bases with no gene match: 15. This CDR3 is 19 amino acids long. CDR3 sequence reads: CASSQDLGLADLGGNEQFF. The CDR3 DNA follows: TGCGCCAGCAGCCAAGACCTTGGACTAGCGGACCTCGGGGGGAATGAGCAGTTCTTC.

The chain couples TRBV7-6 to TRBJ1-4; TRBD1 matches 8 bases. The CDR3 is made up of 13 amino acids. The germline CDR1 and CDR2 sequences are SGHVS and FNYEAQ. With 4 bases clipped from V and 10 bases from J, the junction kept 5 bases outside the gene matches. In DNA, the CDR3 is TGTGCCAGCAGCTACGGACAGGGAAGAAAACTGTTTTTT. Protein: CASSYGQGRKLFF.

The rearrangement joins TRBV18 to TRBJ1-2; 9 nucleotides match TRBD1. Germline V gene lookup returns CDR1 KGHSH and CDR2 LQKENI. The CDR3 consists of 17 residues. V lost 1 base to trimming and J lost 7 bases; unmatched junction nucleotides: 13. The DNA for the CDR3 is TGTGCCAGCTCACCACTCCTGCTGATGGGGACAGGGAGTGGCTACACCTTC. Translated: CASSPLLLMGTGSGYTF.

Here the CDR3 DNA reads TGTGCCAGCAGTAACAGGGATAACCCCGGGGAGCTGTTTTTT. Translated, it gives CASSNRDNPGELFF. The rearrangement uses TRBV25-1 and TRBJ2-2; D might be TRBD1 (6 bases). The CDR3 covers 14 residues. Germline V gives CDR1 MGHDK, CDR2 SYGVNS. V was shortened by 5 bases and J by 6 bases, with 13 bases between the two germline ends.

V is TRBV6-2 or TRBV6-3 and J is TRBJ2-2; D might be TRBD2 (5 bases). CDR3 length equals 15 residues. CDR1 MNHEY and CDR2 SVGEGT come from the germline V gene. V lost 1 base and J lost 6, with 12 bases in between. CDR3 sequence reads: CASSYYTSFSGELFF. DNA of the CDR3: TGTGCCAGCAGTTACTATACTAGTTTTTCCGGGGAGCTGTTTTTT.

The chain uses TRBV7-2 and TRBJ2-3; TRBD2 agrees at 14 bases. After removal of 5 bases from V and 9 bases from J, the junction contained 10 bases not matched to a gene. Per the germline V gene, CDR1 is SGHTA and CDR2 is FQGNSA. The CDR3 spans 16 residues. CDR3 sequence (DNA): TGTGCCAGCAGCCTCATGGCCGGGACTAGCGGGGGAACGCAGTATTTT. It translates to CASSLMAGTSGGTQYF. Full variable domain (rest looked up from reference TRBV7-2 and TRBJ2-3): GAGVSQSPSNKVTEKGKDVELRCDPISGHTALYWYRQSLGQGLEFLIYFQGNSAPDKSGLPSDRFSAERTGGSVSTLTIQRTQQEDSAVYLCASSLMAGTSGGTQYFGPGTRLTVL.

Written as DNA, the CDR3 is TGTGCCAGCAGCTTACGCGGGGCTTCGAACACCGGGGAGCTGTTTTTT. Protein product: CASSLRGASNTGELFF. The chain employs TRBV7-2 and TRBJ2-2, with D possibly TRBD2 on 6 matching bases. Germline V lookup: CDR1 SGHTA, CDR2 FQGNSA. The CDR3 runs to 16 residues. The ends were cut back, 2 bases at V and 0 bases at J, with 10 bases in the middle.

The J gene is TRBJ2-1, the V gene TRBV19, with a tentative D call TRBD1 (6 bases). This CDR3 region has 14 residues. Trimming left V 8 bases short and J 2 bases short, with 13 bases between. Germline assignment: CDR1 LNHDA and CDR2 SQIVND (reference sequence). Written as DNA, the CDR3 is TGTGCCAGTCAGGGGACCCACGCCTACAATGAGCAGTTCTTC. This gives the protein CASQGTHAYNEQFF.

Here the CDR3 reads CASSSYKGGVGNEQFF. The DNA for the CDR3 is TGTGCCAGCAGTTCGTACAAAGGGGGGGTCGGCAATGAGCAGTTCTTC. This sequence joins TRBV27 and TRBJ2-1; D perhaps matches TRBD2 (7 bases). This CDR3 is built from 16 residues. Trimming removed 4 bases at V and 6 bases at J, with 19 bases between. Germline V gene lookup returns CDR1 MNHEY and CDR2 SMNVEV (reference sequence).

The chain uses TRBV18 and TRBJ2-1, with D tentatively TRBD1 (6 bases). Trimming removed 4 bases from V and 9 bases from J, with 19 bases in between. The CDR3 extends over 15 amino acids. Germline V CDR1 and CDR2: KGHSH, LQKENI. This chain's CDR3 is CASSLRTAERGEQFF. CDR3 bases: TGTGCCAGCTCACTCCGGACAGCAGAAAGGGGTGAGCAGTTCTTC.

The CDR3 reads CASSLSGHGEKLFF. The CDR3 DNA reads TGTGCCAGCAGCCTTTCGGGACACGGCGAAAAACTGTTTTTT. The J gene is TRBJ1-4, the V gene TRBV3-1 (or the pseudogene TRBV3-2); D perhaps matches TRBD1 (6 bases). The CDR3 runs to 14 residues. The germline V gene has CDR1 LGHDT and CDR2 YNNKEL (reference sequence). Between the trimmed V and J ends, which lost 4 bases and 8 bases, there was a span of 14 bases.

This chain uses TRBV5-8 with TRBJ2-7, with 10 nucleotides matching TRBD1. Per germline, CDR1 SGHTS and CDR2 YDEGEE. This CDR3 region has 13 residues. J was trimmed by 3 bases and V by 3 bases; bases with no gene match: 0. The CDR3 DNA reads TGTGCCAGCAGCTGGGACAGGGGCTACGAGCAGTACTTC. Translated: CASSWDRGYEQYF.

CDR3 region: CSVEEPSGGITDTQYF. The CDR3 region has the DNA TGCAGCGTTGAAGAGCCTAGCGGGGGGATCACAGATACGCAGTATTTT. This chain connects TRBV29-1 to TRBJ2-3; 11 positions agree with TRBD2. The CDR3 has 16 residues. The V gene end was trimmed by 0 bases and the J gene end by 2 bases; junction bases not matched to a gene: 4. CDR1 SQVTM and CDR2 ANQGSEA come from the germline V gene.

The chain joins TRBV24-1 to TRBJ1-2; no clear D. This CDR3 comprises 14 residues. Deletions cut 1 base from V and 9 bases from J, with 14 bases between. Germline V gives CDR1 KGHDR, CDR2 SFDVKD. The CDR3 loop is CATSDFGPRESYTF. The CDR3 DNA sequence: TGTGCCACCAGTGATTTTGGCCCCCGTGAAAGCTACACCTTC.

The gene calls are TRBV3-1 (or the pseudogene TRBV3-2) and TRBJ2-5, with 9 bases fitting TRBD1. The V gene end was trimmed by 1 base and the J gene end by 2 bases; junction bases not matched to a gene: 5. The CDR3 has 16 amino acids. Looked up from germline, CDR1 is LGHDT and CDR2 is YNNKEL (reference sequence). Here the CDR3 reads CASSQGAGTGQETQYF. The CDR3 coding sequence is TGTGCCAGCAGCCAAGGGGCCGGGACAGGGCAAGAGACCCAGTACTTC.

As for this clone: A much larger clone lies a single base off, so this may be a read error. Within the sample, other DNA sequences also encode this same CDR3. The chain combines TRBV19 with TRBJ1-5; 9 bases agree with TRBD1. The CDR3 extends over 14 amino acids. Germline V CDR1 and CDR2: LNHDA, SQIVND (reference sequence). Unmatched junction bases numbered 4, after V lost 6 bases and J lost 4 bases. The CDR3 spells CASRRTGDNQPQHF. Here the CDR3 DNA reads TGTGCCAGTAGACGGACAGGGGATAATCAGCCCCAGCATTTT.

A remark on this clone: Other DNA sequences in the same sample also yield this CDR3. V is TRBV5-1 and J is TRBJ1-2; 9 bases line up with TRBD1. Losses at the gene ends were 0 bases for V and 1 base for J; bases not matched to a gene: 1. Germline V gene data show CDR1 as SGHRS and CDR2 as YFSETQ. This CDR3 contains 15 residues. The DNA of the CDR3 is TGCGCCAGCAGCTTGGAGGGACAGGGTAACTATGGCTACACCTTC. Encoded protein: CASSLEGQGNYGYTF.

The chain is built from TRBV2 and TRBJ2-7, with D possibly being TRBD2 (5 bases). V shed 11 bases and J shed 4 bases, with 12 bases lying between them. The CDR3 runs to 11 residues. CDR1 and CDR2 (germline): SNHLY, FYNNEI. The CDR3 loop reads CAGATGYEQYF. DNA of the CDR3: TGTGCCGGCGCCACGGGGTACGAGCAGTACTTC.